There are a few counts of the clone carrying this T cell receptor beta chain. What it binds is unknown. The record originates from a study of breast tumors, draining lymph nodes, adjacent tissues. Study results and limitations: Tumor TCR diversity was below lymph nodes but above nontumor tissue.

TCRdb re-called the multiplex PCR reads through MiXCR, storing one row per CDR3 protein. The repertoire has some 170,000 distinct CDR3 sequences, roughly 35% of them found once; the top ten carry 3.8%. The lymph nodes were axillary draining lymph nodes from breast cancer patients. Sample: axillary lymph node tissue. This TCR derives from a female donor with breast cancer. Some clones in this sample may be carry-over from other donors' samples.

The chain's CDR3 is CASSRGTSHDNEQFF. CDR3 sequence (DNA): TGTGCCAGCAGTCGCGGGACTAGCCACGACAATGAGCAGTTCTTC. The rearrangement joins TRBV6-1 to TRBJ2-1, with TRBD2 matching 9 bases. J gave up 5 bases and V 5 bases, and 7 bases lay outside the gene matches. There are 15 residues in the CDR3. The germline V gene has CDR1 MNHNS and CDR2 SASEGT.